This T cell receptor beta chain originates from a study of cytotoxic CD8 clonotypes in ibrutinib-treated CLL. Study as a whole: Following a median approximately 12 months of treatment, with a range of 6 to 36, response samples were taken.

The CDR3 length is 13 residues. CDR1 MDHEN and CDR2 SYDVKM come from the germline V gene. Trimming cost V 4 bases and J 8 bases; bases outside gene matches: 5. The table came from immunoSEQ multiplex PCR; TCRdb's copy has only in-frame clones and leaves some out. The table records about 160,000 clones, roughly 80% of them present only once. This sequence was found in a human donor with chronic lymphocytic leukemia. This chain connects TRBV28 to TRBJ1-2; TRBD1 matches 9 bases. Source: PBMCs, taken after 12 months of ibrutinib treatment. CDR3 protein: CASSSGQGGGYTF. In DNA, the CDR3 is TGTGCCAGCAGTTCGGGACAGGGAGGCGGCTACACCTTC.